The 15 T cell receptor beta chains below were found in one sample sequenced in a study of cytomegalovirus exposure and HLA in healthy donors. 60 Vbeta and 13 Jbeta primers were used in PCR. Clones were read by immunoSEQ multiplex PCR, and TCRdb kept only the in-frame ones, dropping some. In the table there are around 200,000 clones, roughly four fifths of which are singletons. The specimen sequenced was PBMCs. Receptors were obtained from a man in his fifties in good health and CMV-seronegative.

The chain joins TRBV7-9 to TRBJ2-2; 12 bases are shared with TRBD2. CDR3 length equals 16 residues. Trimming took 4 bases from V and 13 from J; bases not matched to a gene: 13. CDR1 and CDR2 from the germline V gene are SEHNR and FQNEAQ (reference sequence). For the CDR3, the DNA is TGTGCCAGCAGCTCCGCGGGACTAGCGGGTGGCATGGGGCTGTTTTTT. This translates into CASSSAGLAGGMGLFF. The full variable domain, its missing parts supplied by reference TRBV7-9 and TRBJ2-2, is DTGVSQNPRHKITKRGQNVTFRCDPISEHNRLYWYRQTLGQGPEFLTYFQNEAQLEKSRLLSDRFSAERPKGSFSTLEIQRTEQGDSAMYLCASSSAGLAGGMGLFFGEGSRLTVL.

This chain connects TRBV7-3 to TRBJ2-3; 9 nucleotides align to TRBD1. V lost 1 base, J lost 4 bases, and 6 bases stayed unmatched. Germline V lookup: CDR1 SGHTA, CDR2 FQGTGA. The CDR3 totals 16 residues. For the CDR3, the DNA is TGTGCCAGCAGCTTAAGGCCTTGGGACAGGGCAGATACGCAGTATTTT. Translating it yields CASSLRPWDRADTQYF. Looking up the rest from reference TRBV7-3 and TRBJ2-3 gives the full variable domain: GAGVSQTPSNKVTEKGKYVELRCDPISGHTALYWYRQSLGQGPEFLIYFQGTGAADDSGLPNDRFFAVRPEGSVSTLKIQRTERGDSAVYLCASSLRPWDRADTQYFGPGTRLTVL.

To note about this clone: An end of the junction does not agree with germline; a read error may underlie this. The chain joins TRBV7-9 to TRBJ1-5, with D possibly matching TRBD1 (6 bases). CDR1 SEHNR and CDR2 FQNEAQ come from the germline V gene (reference sequence). There are 15 residues in the CDR3. This CDR3 is CSSSFAGALSQPQHF. The CDR3 coding sequence is TGTTCCAGCAGCTTCGCGGGGGCTCTTAGTCAGCCCCAGCATTTT. Full variable domain (rest looked up from reference TRBV7-9 and TRBJ1-5): DTGVSQNPRHKITKRGQNVTFRCDPISEHNRLYWYRQTLGQGPEFLTYFQNEAQLEKSRLLSDRFSAERPKGSFSTLEIQRTEQGDSAMYLCSSSFAGALSQPQHFGDGTRLSIL.

The chain employs TRBV9 and TRBJ1-2; D remains ambiguous. CDR1 SGDLS and CDR2 YYNGEE come from the germline V gene. V dropped 4 bases and J dropped 3 bases, with 16 bases sitting between them. The CDR3 runs 15 residues. CDR3 DNA sequence: TGTGCCAGCAGCCATCCCGCGCCCGCTGACTATGGCTACACCTTC. It specifies CASSHPAPADYGYTF.

The chain joins TRBV28 to TRBJ2-7; possible D gene TRBD2, 6 bases. This CDR3 has 14 amino acids. Germline loops: CDR1 MDHEN, CDR2 SYDVKM. Trimming removed 3 bases from V and 2 bases from J, with 11 bases in between. CDR3 protein: CASSFQRAPYEQYF. In DNA, the CDR3 is TGTGCCAGCAGTTTTCAGCGGGCCCCCTACGAGCAGTACTTC.

The chain combines TRBV6-1 with TRBJ1-4; maybe TRBD1 (6 bases). This CDR3 comprises 14 residues. Deletions cut 4 bases from V and 7 bases from J, with 13 bases between. Germline CDR1 and CDR2: MNHNS and SASEGT. The CDR3 sequence is CASSGDITSEKLFF. As DNA, the CDR3 is TGTGCCAGCAGTGGGGACATCACGTCTGAAAAACTGTTTTTT.

This chain uses TRBV7-6 with TRBJ2-1; D is possibly TRBD2 (5 bases). The germline gives CDR1 SGHVS, CDR2 FNYEAQ. The germline V and J ends were trimmed by 5 bases and 4 bases, with 12 bases remaining between them. CDR3 size: 14 residues. DNA of the CDR3: TGTGCCAGCAGCCAAGCGGTAAGGTACAATGAGCAGTTCTTC. This translates into CASSQAVRYNEQFF.

The chain is built from TRBV7-2 and TRBJ2-6; perhaps TRBD2 as D (6 bases). V shed 6 bases and J shed 0 bases, with 18 bases lying between them. Germline values: CDR1 SGHTA, CDR2 FQGNSA. CDR3 size: 18 residues. The CDR3 loop is CASSKRRAVNSGANVLTF. The DNA of the CDR3 is TGTGCCAGCAGTAAGCGGAGGGCAGTTAACTCTGGGGCCAACGTCCTGACTTTC. Filled out from reference TRBV7-2 and TRBJ2-6, the complete variable domain reads GAGVSQSPSNKVTEKGKDVELRCDPISGHTALYWYRQSLGQGLEFLIYFQGNSAPDKSGLPSDRFSAERTGGSVSTLTIQRTQQEDSAVYLCASSKRRAVNSGANVLTFGAGSRLTVL.

The CDR3 nucleotides are TGTGCCATCAGTAGAATCGGGACAGGGGTAGAGGGACAGTACTTC. Amino acids: CAISRIGTGVEGQYF. V is TRBV10-3 and J is TRBJ2-7; 10 bases match TRBD1. J lost 10 bases, V lost 5 bases, and 14 bases had no gene match. The germline gives CDR1 ENHRY, CDR2 SYGVKD. This CDR3 is built from 15 residues.

V usage is TRBV18 and J usage is TRBJ1-2; D is unresolved. The CDR3 is made up of 17 amino acids. V was trimmed by 6 bases and J by 3 bases, leaving 23 bases between them. Germline assignment: CDR1 KGHSH and CDR2 LQKENI. The CDR3 sequence: CASSITAGGGMDYGYTF. DNA for the CDR3: TGTGCCAGCTCGATAACAGCTGGAGGCGGGATGGACTATGGCTACACCTTC.

The rearrangement links TRBV5-1 to TRBJ2-7; tentative D call: TRBD2 (7 bases). The CDR3 totals 15 residues. V was shortened by 5 bases and J by 2 bases, with 17 bases between the two germline ends. CDR1 and CDR2 from the germline V gene are SGHRS and YFSETQ. The CDR3 DNA follows: TGCGCCAGCAGGAGGGGGGGAGGGGCAACCTACGAGCAGTACTTC. Translation: CASRRGGGATYEQYF.

A single count supports this clone. The rearrangement uses TRBV28 and TRBJ1-1, with a weak D call TRBD1 (5 bases). CDR1 and CDR2 (germline): MDHEN, SYDVKM. V was cut by 3 bases and J by 4 bases, with 15 bases left in between. There are 15 residues in the CDR3. Here the CDR3 reads CASSLEGRAGTEAFF. The CDR3 DNA reads as TGTGCCAGCAGTTTGGAGGGCAGGGCCGGCACTGAAGCTTTCTTT.

This chain connects TRBV7-3 to TRBJ2-2; no reliable D call. The CDR3 totals 13 residues. Trimming stripped 5 bases from V and 4 bases from J, with 8 bases between. From germline, CDR1 is SGHTA and CDR2 FQGTGA. The CDR3: CASSPPGTGELFF. The CDR3 coding sequence is TGTGCCAGCAGCCCCCCCGGCACCGGGGAGCTGTTTTTT.

This clone has a single count. The rearrangement links TRBV30 to TRBJ2-2; the match to TRBD2 covers 11 bases. J was trimmed by 2 bases and V by 1 base; bases with no gene match: 9. CDR3 length equals 18 residues. Per the germline V gene, CDR1 is GTSNPN and CDR2 is SVGIG (reference sequence). CDR3: CAWSAPGLAGVNTGELFF. DNA for the CDR3: TGTGCCTGGAGTGCCCCCGGACTAGCGGGCGTTAACACCGGGGAGCTGTTTTTT.

In this sample, this clone turned up once. The CDR3 DNA reads as TGTGCCAGCAGCCAATCGACAGGGGTGAATTCACCCCTCCACTTT. This gives the protein CASSQSTGVNSPLHF. The chain has TRBV14 and TRBJ1-6, with 8 nucleotides matching TRBD1. The germline V gene has CDR1 SGHDN and CDR2 FVKESK. This CDR3 is 15 amino acids long. V lost 2 bases to trimming and J lost 7 bases; unmatched junction nucleotides: 4.